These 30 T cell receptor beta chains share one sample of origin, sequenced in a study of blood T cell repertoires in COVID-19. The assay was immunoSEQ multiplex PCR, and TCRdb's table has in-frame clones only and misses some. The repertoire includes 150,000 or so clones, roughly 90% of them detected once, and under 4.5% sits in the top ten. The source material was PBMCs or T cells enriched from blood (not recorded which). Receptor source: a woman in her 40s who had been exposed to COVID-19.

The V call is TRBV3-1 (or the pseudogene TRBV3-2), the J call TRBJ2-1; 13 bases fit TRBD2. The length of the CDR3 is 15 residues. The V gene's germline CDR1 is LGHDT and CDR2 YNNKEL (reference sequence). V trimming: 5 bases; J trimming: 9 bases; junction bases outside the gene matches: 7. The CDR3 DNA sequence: TGTGCCAGCAGCAAAGGGACTAGCGGGGTGGGTGAGCAGTTCTTC. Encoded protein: CASSKGTSGVGEQFF.

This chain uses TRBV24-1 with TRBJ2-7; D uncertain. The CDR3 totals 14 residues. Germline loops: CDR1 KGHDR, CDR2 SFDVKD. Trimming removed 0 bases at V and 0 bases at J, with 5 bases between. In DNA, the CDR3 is TGTGCCACCAGTGATTTGTTGTACTCCTACGAGCAGTACTTC. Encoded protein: CATSDLLYSYEQYF.

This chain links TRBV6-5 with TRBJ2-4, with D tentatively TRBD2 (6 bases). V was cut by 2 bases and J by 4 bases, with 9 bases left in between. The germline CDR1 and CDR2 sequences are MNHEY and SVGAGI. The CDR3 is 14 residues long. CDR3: CASSYGGMKNIQYF. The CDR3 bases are TGTGCCAGCAGTTACGGGGGGATGAAAAACATTCAGTACTTC.

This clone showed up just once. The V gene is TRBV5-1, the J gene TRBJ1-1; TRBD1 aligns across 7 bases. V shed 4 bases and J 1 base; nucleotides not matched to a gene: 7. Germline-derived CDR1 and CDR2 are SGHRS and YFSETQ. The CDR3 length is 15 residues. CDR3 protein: CASSPDRSRNTEAFF. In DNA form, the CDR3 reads TGCGCCAGCAGCCCGGACAGGTCGCGGAACACTGAAGCTTTCTTT.

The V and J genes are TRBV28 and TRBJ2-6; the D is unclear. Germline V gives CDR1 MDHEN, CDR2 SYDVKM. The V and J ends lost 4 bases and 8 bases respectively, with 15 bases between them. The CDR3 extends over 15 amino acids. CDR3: CASSSRNLGSNVLTF. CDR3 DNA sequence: TGTGCCAGCAGTTCCAGGAACCTGGGTTCCAACGTCCTGACTTTC.

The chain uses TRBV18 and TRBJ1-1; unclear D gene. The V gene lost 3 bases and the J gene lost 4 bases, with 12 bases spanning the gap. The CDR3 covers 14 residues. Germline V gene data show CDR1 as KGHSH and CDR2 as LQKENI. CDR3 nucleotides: TGTGCCAGCTCACCGGAGCGTCTAGGCACTGAAGCTTTCTTT. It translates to CASSPERLGTEAFF.

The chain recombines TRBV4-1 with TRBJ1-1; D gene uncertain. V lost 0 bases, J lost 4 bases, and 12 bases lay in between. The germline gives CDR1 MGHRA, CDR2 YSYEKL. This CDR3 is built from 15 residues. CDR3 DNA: TGCGCCAGCAGCCAAGATCTACTCGGGGTCACTGAAGCTTTCTTT. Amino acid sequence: CASSQDLLGVTEAFF.

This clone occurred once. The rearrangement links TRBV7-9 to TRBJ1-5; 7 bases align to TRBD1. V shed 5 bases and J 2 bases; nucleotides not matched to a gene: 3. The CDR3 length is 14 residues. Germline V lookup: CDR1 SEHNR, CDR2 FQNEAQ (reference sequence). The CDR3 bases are TGTGCCAGCAGCGTTGACAGGGGCAATCAGCCCCAGCATTTT. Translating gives CASSVDRGNQPQHF.

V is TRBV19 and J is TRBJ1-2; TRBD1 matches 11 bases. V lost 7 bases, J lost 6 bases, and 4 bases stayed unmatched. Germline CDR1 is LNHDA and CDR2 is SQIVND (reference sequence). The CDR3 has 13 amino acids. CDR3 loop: CASTRTGGDGYTF. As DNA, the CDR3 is TGTGCCAGTACTAGGACAGGGGGCGATGGCTACACCTTC. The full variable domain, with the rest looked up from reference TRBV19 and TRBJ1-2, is DGGITQSPKYLFRKEGQNVTLSCEQNLNHDAMYWYRQDPGQGLRLIYYSQIVNDFQKGDIAEGYSVSREKKESFPLTVTSAQKNPTAFYLCASTRTGGDGYTFGSGTRLTVV.

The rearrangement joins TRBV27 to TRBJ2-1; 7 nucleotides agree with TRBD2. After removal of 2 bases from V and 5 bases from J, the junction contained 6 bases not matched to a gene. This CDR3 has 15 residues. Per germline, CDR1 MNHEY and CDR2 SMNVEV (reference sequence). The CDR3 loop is CASSLQEGRDNEQFF. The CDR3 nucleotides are TGTGCCAGCAGTTTACAGGAGGGGAGGGACAATGAGCAGTTCTTC.

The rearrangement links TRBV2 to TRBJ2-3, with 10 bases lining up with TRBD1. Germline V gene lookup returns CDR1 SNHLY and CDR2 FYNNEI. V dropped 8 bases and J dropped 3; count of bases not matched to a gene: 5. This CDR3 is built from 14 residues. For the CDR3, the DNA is TGTGCCAGCCGGGACAGGGGCATAACAGATACGCAGTATTTT. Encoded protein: CASRDRGITDTQYF.

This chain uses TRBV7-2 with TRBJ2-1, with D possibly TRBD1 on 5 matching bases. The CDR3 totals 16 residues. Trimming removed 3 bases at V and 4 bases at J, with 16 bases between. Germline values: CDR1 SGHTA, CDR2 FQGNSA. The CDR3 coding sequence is TGTGCCAGCAGCTTTGGGGCTCTCCCCCCATACAATGAGCAGTTCTTC. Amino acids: CASSFGALPPYNEQFF.

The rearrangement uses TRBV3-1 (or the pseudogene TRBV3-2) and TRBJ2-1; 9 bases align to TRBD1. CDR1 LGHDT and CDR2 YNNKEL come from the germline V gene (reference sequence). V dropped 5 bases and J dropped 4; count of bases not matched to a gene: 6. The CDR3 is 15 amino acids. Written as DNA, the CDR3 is TGTGCCAGCAGCAAGGACAGGGGTGGGTACAATGAGCAGTTCTTC. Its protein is CASSKDRGGYNEQFF.

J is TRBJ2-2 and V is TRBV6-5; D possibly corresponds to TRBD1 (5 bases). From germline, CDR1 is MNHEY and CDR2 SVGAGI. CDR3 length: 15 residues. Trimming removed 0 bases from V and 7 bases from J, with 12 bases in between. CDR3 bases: TGTGCCAGCAGTTACTCGACTTTGGGGCACGGGGAGCTGTTTTTT. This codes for CASSYSTLGHGELFF.

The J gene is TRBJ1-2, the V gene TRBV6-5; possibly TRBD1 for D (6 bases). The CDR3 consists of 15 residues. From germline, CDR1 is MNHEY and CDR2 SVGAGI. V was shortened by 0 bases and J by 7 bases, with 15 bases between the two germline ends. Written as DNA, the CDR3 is TGTGCCAGCAGTTACTCGAGGCAGGGGAACGCTGGCTACACCTTC. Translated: CASSYSRQGNAGYTF.

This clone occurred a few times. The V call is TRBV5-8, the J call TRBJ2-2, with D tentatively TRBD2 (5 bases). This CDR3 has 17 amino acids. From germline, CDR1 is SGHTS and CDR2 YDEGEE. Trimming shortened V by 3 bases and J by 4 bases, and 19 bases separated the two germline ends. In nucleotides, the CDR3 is TGTGCCAGCAGCTCTCCACCCGCGGCAGGAGGCACCGGGGAGCTGTTTTTT. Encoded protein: CASSSPPAAGGTGELFF.

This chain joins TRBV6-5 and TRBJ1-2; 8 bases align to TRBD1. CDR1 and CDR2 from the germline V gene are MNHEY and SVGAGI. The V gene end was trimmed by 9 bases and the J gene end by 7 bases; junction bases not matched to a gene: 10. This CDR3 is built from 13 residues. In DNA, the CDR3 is TGTGCCAGTACGACAGGGGAGGTTGGTGGCTACACCTTC. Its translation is CASTTGEVGGYTF.

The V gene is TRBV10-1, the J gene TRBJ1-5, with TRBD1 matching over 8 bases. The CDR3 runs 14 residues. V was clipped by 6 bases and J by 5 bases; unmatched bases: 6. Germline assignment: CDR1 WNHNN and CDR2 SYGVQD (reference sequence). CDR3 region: CASSNDRGDQPQHF. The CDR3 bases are TGCGCCAGCAGCAACGACAGGGGTGATCAGCCCCAGCATTTT.

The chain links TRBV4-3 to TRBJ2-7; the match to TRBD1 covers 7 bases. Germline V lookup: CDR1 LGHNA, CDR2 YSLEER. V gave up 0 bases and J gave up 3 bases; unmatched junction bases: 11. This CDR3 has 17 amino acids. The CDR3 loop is CASSQEGMAGGIYEQYF. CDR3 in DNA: TGCGCCAGCAGCCAAGAAGGCATGGCAGGGGGAATCTACGAGCAGTACTTC.

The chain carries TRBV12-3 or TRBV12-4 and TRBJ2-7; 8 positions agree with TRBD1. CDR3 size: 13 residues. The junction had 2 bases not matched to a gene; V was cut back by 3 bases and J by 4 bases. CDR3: CASSLRQGYEQYF. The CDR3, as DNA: TGTGCCAGCAGTTTGCGACAGGGGTACGAGCAGTACTTC.

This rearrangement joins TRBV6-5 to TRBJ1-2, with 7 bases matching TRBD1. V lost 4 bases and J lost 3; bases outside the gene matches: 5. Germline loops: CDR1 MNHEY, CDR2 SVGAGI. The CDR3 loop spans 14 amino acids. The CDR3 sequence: CASSSRGVYYGYTF. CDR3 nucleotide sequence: TGTGCCAGCAGTTCCAGGGGGGTTTACTATGGCTACACCTTC.

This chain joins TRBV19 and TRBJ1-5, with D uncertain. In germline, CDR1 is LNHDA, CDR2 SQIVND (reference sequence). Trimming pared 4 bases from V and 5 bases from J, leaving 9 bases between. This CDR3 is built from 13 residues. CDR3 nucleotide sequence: TGTGCCAGTAGTAGGTCCAGCGATCAGCCCCAGCATTTT. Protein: CASSRSSDQPQHF.

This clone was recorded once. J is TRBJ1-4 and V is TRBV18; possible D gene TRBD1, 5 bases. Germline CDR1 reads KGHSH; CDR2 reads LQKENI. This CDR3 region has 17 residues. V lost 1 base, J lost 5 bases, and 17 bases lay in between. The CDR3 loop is CASSPQTPGLENEKLFF. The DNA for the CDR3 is TGTGCCAGCTCACCACAGACCCCGGGACTAGAGAATGAAAAACTGTTTTTT. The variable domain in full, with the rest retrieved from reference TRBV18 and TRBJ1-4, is NAGVMQNPRHLVRRRGQEARLRCSPMKGHSHVYWYRQLPEEGLKFMVYLQKENIIDESGMPKERFSAEFPKEGPSILRIQQVVRGDSAAYFCASSPQTPGLENEKLFFGSGTQLSVL.

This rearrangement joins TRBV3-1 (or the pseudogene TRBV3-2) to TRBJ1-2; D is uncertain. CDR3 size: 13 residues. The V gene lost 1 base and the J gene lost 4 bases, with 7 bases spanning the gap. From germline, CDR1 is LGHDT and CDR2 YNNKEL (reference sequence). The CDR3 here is CASSQGNSYGYTF. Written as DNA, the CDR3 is TGTGCCAGCAGCCAAGGCAACAGCTATGGCTACACCTTC.

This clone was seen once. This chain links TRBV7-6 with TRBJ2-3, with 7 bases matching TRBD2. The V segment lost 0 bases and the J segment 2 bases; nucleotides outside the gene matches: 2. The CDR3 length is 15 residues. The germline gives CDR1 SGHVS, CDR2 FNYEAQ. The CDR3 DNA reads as TGTGCCAGCAGCTTAGCGGGAGGGCCCACAGATACGCAGTATTTT. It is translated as CASSLAGGPTDTQYF. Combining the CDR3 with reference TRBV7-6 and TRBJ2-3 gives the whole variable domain GAGVSQSPRYKVTKRGQDVALRCDPISGHVSLYWYRQALGQGPEFLTYFNYEAQQDKSGLPNDRFSAERPEGSISTLTIQRTEQRDSAMYRCASSLAGGPTDTQYFGPGTRLTVL.

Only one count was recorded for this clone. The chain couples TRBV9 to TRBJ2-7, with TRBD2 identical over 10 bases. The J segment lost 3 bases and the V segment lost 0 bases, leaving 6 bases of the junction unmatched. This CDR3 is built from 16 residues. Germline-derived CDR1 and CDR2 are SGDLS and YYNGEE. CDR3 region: CASSVAASGSVYEQYF. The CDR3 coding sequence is TGTGCCAGCAGCGTAGCTGCTAGCGGGAGTGTCTACGAGCAGTACTTC.

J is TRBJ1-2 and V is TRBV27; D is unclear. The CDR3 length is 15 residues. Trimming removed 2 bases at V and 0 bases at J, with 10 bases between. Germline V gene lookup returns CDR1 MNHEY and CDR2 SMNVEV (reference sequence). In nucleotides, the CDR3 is TGTGCCAGCAGTTTAGTTCCGGGTTCTAACTATGGCTACACCTTC. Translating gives CASSLVPGSNYGYTF.

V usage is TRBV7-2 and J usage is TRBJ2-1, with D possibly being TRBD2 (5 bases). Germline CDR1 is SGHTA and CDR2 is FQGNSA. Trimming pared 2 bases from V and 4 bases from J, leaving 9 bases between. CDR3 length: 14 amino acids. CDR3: CASSLSSEYNEQFF. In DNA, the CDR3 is TGTGCCAGCAGCTTAAGTAGCGAGTACAATGAGCAGTTCTTC.

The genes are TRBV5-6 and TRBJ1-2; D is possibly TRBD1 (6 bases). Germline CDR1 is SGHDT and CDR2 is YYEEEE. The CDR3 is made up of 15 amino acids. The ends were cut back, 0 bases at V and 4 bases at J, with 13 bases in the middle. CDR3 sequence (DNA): TGTGCCAGCAGCTTGGTTCGTGGACAGCTCTATGGCTACACCTTC. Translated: CASSLVRGQLYGYTF.

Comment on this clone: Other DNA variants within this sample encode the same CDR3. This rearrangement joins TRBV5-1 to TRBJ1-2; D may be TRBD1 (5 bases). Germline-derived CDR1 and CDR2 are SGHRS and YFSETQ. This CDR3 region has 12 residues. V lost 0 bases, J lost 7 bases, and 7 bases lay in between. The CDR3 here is CASSLAGGGYTF. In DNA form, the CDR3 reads TGCGCCAGCAGCTTGGCGGGGGGTGGCTACACCTTC.